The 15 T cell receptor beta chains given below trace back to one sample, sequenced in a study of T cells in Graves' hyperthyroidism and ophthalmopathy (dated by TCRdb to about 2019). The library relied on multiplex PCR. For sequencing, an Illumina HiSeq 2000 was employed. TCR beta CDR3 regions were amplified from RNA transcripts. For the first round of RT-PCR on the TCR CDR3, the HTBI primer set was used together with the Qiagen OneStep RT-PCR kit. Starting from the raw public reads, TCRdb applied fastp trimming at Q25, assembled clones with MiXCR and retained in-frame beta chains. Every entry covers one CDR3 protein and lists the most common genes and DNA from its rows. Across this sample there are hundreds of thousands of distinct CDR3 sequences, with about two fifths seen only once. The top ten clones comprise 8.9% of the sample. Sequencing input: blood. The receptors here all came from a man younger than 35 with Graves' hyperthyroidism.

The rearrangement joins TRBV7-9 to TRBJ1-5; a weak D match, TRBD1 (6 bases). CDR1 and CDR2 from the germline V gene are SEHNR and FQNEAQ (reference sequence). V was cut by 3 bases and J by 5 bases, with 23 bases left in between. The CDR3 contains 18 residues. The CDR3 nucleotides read TGTGCCAGCAGCTTTAACCCCGGCCGAGGGGGGGCTGATCAGCCCCAGCATTTT. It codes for CASSFNPGRGGADQPQHF.

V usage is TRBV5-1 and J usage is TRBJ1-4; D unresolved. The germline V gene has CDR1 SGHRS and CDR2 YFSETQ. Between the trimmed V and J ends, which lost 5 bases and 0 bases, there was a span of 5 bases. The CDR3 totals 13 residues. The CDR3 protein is CASRIATNEKLFF. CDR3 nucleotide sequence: TGCGCCAGCAGGATAGCAACTAATGAAAAACTGTTTTTT.

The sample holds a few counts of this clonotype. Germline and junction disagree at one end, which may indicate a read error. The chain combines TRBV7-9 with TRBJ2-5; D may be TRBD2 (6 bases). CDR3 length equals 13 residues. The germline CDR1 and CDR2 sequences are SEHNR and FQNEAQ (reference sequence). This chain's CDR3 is CASSRPGGETQYF. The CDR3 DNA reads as TGCGCCAGCAGCCGGCCCGGAGGGGAGACCCAGTACTTC.

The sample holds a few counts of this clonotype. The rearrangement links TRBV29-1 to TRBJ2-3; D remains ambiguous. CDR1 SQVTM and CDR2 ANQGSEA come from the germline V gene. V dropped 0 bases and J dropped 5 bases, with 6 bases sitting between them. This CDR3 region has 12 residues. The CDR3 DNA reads TGCAGCGTTGAAGATCCCGGAGATACGCAGTATTTT. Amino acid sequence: CSVEDPGDTQYF.

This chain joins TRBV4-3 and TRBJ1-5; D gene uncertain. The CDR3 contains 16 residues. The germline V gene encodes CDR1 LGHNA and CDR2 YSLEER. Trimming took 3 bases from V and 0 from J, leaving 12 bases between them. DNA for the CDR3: TGCGCCAGCAGCCAGTATAAGGGTGATAGCAATCAGCCCCAGCATTTT. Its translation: CASSQYKGDSNQPQHF.

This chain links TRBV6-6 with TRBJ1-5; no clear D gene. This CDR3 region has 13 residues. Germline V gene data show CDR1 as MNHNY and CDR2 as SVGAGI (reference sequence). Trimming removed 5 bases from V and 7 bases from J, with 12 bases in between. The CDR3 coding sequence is TGTGCCAGCAGTACCCTGTCCGGCCAGCCCCAGCATTTT. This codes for CASSTLSGQPQHF.

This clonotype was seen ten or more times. The CDR3 reads CSAIRTGLTEAFF. In nucleotides, the CDR3 is TGCAGTGCCATCCGGACAGGGTTGACTGAAGCTTTCTTT. The chain joins TRBV20-1 to TRBJ1-1, with 8 nucleotides matching TRBD1. CDR3 size: 13 residues. The germline CDR1 and CDR2 sequences are DFQATT and SNEGSKA (reference sequence). The V gene end was trimmed by 6 bases and the J gene end by 5 bases; junction bases not matched to a gene: 8.

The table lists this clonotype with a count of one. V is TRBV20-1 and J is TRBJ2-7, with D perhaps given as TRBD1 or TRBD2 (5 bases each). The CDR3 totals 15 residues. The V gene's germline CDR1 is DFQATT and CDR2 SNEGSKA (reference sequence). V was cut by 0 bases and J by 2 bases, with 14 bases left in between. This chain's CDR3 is CSARDPGTDPYEQYF. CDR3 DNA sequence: TGCAGTGCTAGAGATCCGGGGACGGATCCCTACGAGCAGTACTTC.

CDR3 sequence (DNA): TGTGCCAGTAGTATGGACGGGGGTATGAACACTGAAGCTTTCTTT. Its translation: CASSMDGGMNTEAFF. The V gene is TRBV19, the J gene TRBJ1-1, with D tentatively TRBD1 (5 bases). Trimming removed 3 bases at V and 0 bases at J, with 11 bases between. This CDR3 spans 15 amino acids. Looked up from germline, CDR1 is LNHDA and CDR2 is SQIVND (reference sequence).

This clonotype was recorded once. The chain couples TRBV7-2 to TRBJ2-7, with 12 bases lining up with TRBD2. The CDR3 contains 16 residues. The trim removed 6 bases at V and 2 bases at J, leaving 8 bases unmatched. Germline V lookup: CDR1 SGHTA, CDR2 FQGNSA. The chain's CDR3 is CASSYVLAGGPYEQYF. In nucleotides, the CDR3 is TGTGCCAGCAGTTACGTTCTAGCGGGAGGGCCCTACGAGCAGTACTTC.

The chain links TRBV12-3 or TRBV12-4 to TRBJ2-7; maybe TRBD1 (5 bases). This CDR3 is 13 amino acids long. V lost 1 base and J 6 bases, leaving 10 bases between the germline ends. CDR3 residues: CASSLGRVGEQYF. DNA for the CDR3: TGTGCCAGCAGTTTAGGCAGGGTGGGCGAGCAGTACTTC.

CDR3 region: CASYPGPRSDTQYF. As DNA, the CDR3 is TGTGCCAGCTACCCCGGGCCCCGCTCGGATACGCAGTATTTT. J is TRBJ2-3 and V is TRBV12-3 or TRBV12-4; D call uncertain. The CDR3 contains 14 residues. The V gene lost 8 bases and the J gene lost 6 bases, with 18 bases spanning the gap.

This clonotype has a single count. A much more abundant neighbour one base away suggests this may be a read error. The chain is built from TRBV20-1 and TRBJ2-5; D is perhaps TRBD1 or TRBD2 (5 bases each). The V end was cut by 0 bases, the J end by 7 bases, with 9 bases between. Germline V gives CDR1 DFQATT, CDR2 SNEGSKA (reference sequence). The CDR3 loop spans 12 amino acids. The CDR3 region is CSAREDGGTQYF. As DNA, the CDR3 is TGCAGTGCTAGAGAGGATGGGGGGACCCAGTACTTC.

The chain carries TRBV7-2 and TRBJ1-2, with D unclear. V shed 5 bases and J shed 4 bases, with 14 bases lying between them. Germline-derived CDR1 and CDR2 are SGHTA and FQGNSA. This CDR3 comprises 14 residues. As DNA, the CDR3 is TGTGCCAGCAGCCCCGGCCCGATCGGCTATGGCTACACCTTC. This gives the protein CASSPGPIGYGYTF.

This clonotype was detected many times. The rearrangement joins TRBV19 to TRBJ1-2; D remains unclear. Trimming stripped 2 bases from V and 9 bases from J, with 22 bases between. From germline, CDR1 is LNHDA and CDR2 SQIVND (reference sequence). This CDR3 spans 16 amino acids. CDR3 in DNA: TGTGCCAGTAGTATACGGCGGTTCGAGGGATCCGGACGCTACACCTTC. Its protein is CASSIRRFEGSGRYTF.